This entry is about one TCR beta chain. The same CDR3 arises from other DNA sequences in this sample as well. Authors' processing steps: Reference gene primer amplification gave nucleated cell count estimates. Libraries were prepared by immunoSEQ multiplex PCR; TCRdb keeps only in-frame clonotypes and omits some of them. That table is the source of V, J and clone size, and D and trimming were worked out from the DNA. The table has 300,000 to 350,000 clones, roughly 89% seen once. While infection was still active, Seattle patients were enrolled and then followed longitudinally. The CDR3 is 14 amino acids. The V gene end was trimmed by 7 bases and the J gene end by 5 bases; junction bases not matched to a gene: 7. The germline CDR1 and CDR2 sequences are ENHRY and SYGVKD. The data are from a study of blood T cell repertoires in COVID-19. Study overall: Samples of COVID-19 (acute and convalescent) were obtained from the United States, Italy and Spain. PBMCs, B-cell-depleted T cells, or T cells provided the cDNA or gDNA that made up the material.

The TCR comes from a man younger than 40 with COVID-19, enrolled during active disease. The chain combines TRBV10-3 with TRBJ1-1, with 10 positions matching TRBD1. The sequencing sample was made of peripheral blood. CDR3 sequence (DNA): TGTGCCATCAAAAGGGACAGGGGAAATACTGAAGCTTTCTTT. This codes for CAIKRDRGNTEAFF.